The present T cell receptor beta chain was sequenced within a study of T cell responses to AZD1222 COVID-19 vaccine. The CDR3 totals 13 residues. Between the trimmed V and J ends, which lost 3 bases and 5 bases, there was a span of 10 bases. Study-wide points: Epitopes outside B.1.351 and B.1.1.7 mutated regions reportedly drew nearly half of spike TCRs.

Sequenced by immunoSEQ multiplex PCR; TCRdb stores in-frame clones only, minus some. The table shows 120,000 or so clones, with 70% to 90% occurring only once. Details on this clone: Its specificity is unknown.

The input for sequencing was peripheral blood, taken on day 0 of AZD1222 vaccination. The sequence was obtained from an adult in good health. The rearrangement uses TRBV12-3 or TRBV12-4 and TRBJ2-5, with TRBD1 as a possible D gene (6 bases). The CDR3: CASSFQGTETQYF. The CDR3 region has the DNA TGTGCCAGCAGTTTTCAGGGGACGGAGACCCAGTACTTC.